The sequence of this T cell receptor (beta chain) was determined in a study of cytomegalovirus exposure and HLA in healthy donors. Study-wide results and caveats: Most TCR sequences were rare, but some public TCRs occurred in many donors. Among the CMV-associated chains, three were confirmed in vitro as specific for CMV antigens.

Assay: immunoSEQ multiplex PCR; the TCRdb copy retains only in-frame clones and omits some. Of about 280,000 clones listed, approximately 87% are singletons. The CDR3 is made up of 13 amino acids. Looked up from germline, CDR1 is MNHNY and CDR2 is SVGAGI (reference sequence). V lost 10 bases and J 0 bases, leaving 13 bases between the germline ends. In the case of this clone: Its antigen is not known.

The sequenced sample consisted of PBMCs. This clonotype was obtained from a woman aged 18-29 years in good health and CMV-seronegative. The gene calls are TRBV6-6 and TRBJ2-7, with no clear D. CDR3 nucleotides: TGTGCCACCGATACAGCAAACTCCTACGAGCAGTACTTC. Translating it yields CATDTANSYEQYF.